Listed here is a single TCR beta chain. No antigen is known for it. Some 29,000 T cell genomes (about 210 ng DNA) went into each sorted-subset replicate. Clones were read by immunoSEQ multiplex PCR, and TCRdb kept only the in-frame ones, dropping some. The sample includes about 980,000 clones, approximately 80% of them seen just once. This record comes from a study of shared clonotypes between healthy human individuals. Study outcomes and limitations: Only blood was sampled; tissue repertoires likely differ.

The sequenced sample was memory CD4+ T cells sorted from blood. Stated subset: CD45RA-negative fraction. The sequence derives from a man aged 18 to 29 in good health.

CDR3 nucleotide sequence: TGTGCCGGAGGACGGGCCCAAGAGACCCAGTACTTC. Translated, it gives CAGGRAQETQYF. V usage is TRBV6-7 and J usage is TRBJ2-5, with D maybe TRBD2 (5 bases). TRBV6-7 is noted as an ORF with a role that remains uncertain. Trimming pared 11 bases from V and 1 base from J, leaving 11 bases between. There are 12 residues in the CDR3.